What follows describes a single TCR beta chain. Its cognate antigen has yet to be identified. Base qualities are not provided; no much larger clone lies one nucleotide away. The data were produced on an Illumina HiSeq 1500. Through fastp at Q25 and MiXCR, TCRdb rebuilt clones from the public reads, retaining in-frame beta chains. A single entry per CDR3 protein holds the most common genes and DNA from its merged rows. This sample has 360,000 or so distinct CDR3 sequences in its table, and about 35% of those were observed once. The top ten clonotypes cover approximately 12% of the sample. This record belongs to a study of T cell repertoires in cytomegalovirus infection (dated 2019 in TCRdb). The study in broad terms: Recently identified HLA-C-restricted CMV epitopes, whose presentation resists viral immunomodulation, were targeted by peptide stimulations together with well-studied HLA-B-restricted epitopes. Donor HLA type was relevant to the analysis, as public TCR beta signatures indicated carriage of CMV infection together with the matching HLA type.

The junction shows trimming of 6 bases on V and 4 bases on J, plus 10 bases between the germline ends. Looking up the germline V gene (reference sequence) yields CDR1 DFQATT and CDR2 SNEGSKA. The CDR3 starts with the cysteine, ends with the phenylalanine, and has 12 residues. Only the CDR3 DNA is retained, 36 bases long and in frame from the first base. What this sample's treatment or condition label stands for: in vitro stimulation with specific CMV peptide epitopes to enrich CMV-specific T cells. What the authors observed across the whole study: The ex vivo response was dominated by HLA-C-restricted CMV-specific TCR beta clonotypes, which also provided the single most frequent clonotype in two of eight donors. In both this cohort and an independent cohort of 350 to 400 donors, the cumulative frequency of public TCR beta family members distinguished carriers of CMV infection plus the relevant HLA type.

In this chain, TRBV20-1 is recombined with TRBJ2-1; the D gene lacks a confident call. This receptor was taken from a human donor in good health (CMV status not recorded). Some clones in this sample may be carry-over from other donors' samples. Specimen: cultured PBMCs, collected from culture after CMV antigen stimulation. The CDR3 protein sequence reads: CSAPDSYNEQFF. The bases read TGCAGTGCCCCCGACTCTTACAATGAGCAGTTCTTC.